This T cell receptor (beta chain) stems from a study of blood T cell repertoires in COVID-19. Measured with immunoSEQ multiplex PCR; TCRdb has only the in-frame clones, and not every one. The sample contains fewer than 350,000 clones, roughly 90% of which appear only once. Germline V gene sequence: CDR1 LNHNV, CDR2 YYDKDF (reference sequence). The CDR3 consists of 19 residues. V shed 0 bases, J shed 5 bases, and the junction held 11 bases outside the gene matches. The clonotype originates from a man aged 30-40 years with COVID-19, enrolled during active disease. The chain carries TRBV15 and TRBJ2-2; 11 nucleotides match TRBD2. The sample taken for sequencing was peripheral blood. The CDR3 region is CATSRDEELAGVWTGELFF. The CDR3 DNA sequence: TGTGCCACCAGCAGAGATGAAGAACTAGCGGGAGTCTGGACCGGGGAGCTGTTTTTT.